This T cell receptor beta chain stems from a study of vaccination and CD4 T cells after COVID-19 (dated by TCRdb to 2021 to 2024). Looking at the study overall: Six males and four females were included in the convalescent cohort, with two Hispanic individuals, seven Caucasians, two Asians and one multiracial person represented. Each participant got two doses of either the Pfizer-BioNTech BNT162b2 vaccine (n=8) or the Moderna mRNA-1273 vaccine (n=2). Post-COVID blood samples were collected from convalescent patients a median of around 100 days after diagnosis, with a range of roughly 30 to 161 days. Post-vaccine blood samples were taken a median of roughly 72 days after the second vaccine dose, with a range of about 13 to 250 days. For stimulating the cultures, overlapping spike peptide pools were used, derived from SARS-CoV-2 as well as from the common cold coronaviruses HCoV-NL63, HCoV-OC43 and HCoV-229E. As controls, cultures received a CEFX viral epitope pool (the positive control), an HIV-1 Nef peptide pool (the negative control), or no peptide at all. In ten to eleven COVID-19 convalescent patients and a handful of infection-naive healthy vaccine recipients, the spike-specific CD4+ TCR repertoire before mRNA vaccination was compared with the repertoire after mRNA vaccination. An earlier paper using these donors assessed, at the TCR clonotype level, memory CD4+ T cell crossreactivity between SARS-CoV-2 and common cold coronavirus spike proteins. Paper-wide results and their limitations: Nearly all vaccine-specific clones in convalescent patients (304 of 307) were mono-reactive for SARS-CoV-2 spike rather than cross-reactive with common cold coronaviruses. An increase in the median number of SARS-CoV-2-reactive clonotypes from 20 to 25 after infection to roughly 36 after vaccination was observed, but the change was not found to be significant. The study included relatively few convalescent patients and did not analyze early timepoints after natural infection. In convalescent patients, a median around 84% of post-vaccine SARS-CoV-2-reactive clones were detected only after vaccination, and vaccine-specific priming was suggested by this finding.

The sample holds a few counts of this clonotype. The antigen it binds to is not known. No much larger clonotype is one base removed from it; base qualities were not supplied. CDR3 length: 17 amino acids, cysteine to phenylalanine. Just CDR3 DNA is preserved here, 51 bases in frame from base 1. From a lookup of the germline V gene (reference sequence), CDR1 and CDR2 are LNHNV and YYDKDF. Trimming takes 1 base from V and 5 bases from J, and the germline ends sit 15 bases apart. What the treatment or condition label conveys for this sample: roughly 11-day PBMC culture with coronavirus spike peptide pools or control peptides (ViraFEST assay). CD4+ T cells from unexposed donors were collected before the COVID-19 pandemic (2011-2018). The ViraFEST assay, used in the study, expanded antigen-specific T cells with peptide pools and then identified the expanded clonotypes through TCR sequencing. Each well held roughly 2.2 million PBMCs cultured in IMDM containing about 5% human AB serum and approximately 9.4 IU/ml IL-2, with 10 ug/ml peptide pools added. Half of the culture medium was replaced with fresh IL-2-containing medium on days 3 and 7. CD4+ T cells were isolated after roughly 9 days of culture through negative selection using the EasySep CD4+ T cell isolation kit. As cell numbers permitted, CD4+ T cells from unexposed donors were tested for reactivity to SARS-CoV-2 S and N and to four common cold coronavirus spike pools. PBMCs were separated from whole blood using Ficoll-Paque Plus gradient centrifugation and then either used fresh or cryopreserved at -140C. In general, triplicate wells were set up for every culture condition. The leukapheresis product for the unexposed donors was obtained through commercial purchase.

Libraries were constructed by PCR. DNA from cultured CD4+ T cells was subjected to TCR sequencing with the Oncomine TCR Beta short-read assay at the Johns Hopkins FTIC core. The QIAamp micro DNA kit was used to extract genomic DNA from the cultured CD4+ T cells. The Oncomine TCR Beta libraries from cultured CD4+ T cells were pooled using unique dual indexes and then sequenced on an Illumina iSeq 100. On the study's bioinformatics: Non-productive sequences were filtered out, and CDR3s that did not start with C, did not end with F or W, or were shorter than 7 amino acids were discarded. The MANAFEST web application identified antigen-specific clonotypes by comparing peptide-stimulated wells against reference wells and other culture wells. To be called positive, a clone needed an FDR below 0.05, an odds ratio above 5, and a productive frequency above 0.1% in at least two of three replicate wells. A clonotype counted as cross-reactive if it showed significant expansion both in the SARS-CoV-2 spike wells and in at least one common cold coronavirus spike condition. Levenshtein distances (stringdist) and unrooted phylogenetic trees (ape) in R version 3.6.1 were used to assess CDR3 homology. TCRdb trimmed public reads at Q25 via fastp, called clones via MiXCR and kept in-frame beta chains. Records with the same CDR3 protein are collapsed into one entry carrying the most frequent genes and DNA. These V and J calls derive from TCRdb rather than the authors' analysis. The sample data list 6,500 to 7,500 distinct CDR3 sequences, and over 30% of these were observed just once. Jointly, the top ten make up approximately 41% of the sample.

Source material: CD4+ T cells from blood, cultured in vitro. The V and J genes are TRBV15 and TRBJ1-6; possibly the D gene is TRBD1, per 6 matching bases. This sequence was found in a human donor in good health. The CDR3 loop reads CATSRASRQANNSPLHF. The sequenced DNA is TGTGCCACCAGCAGAGCCAGCAGACAGGCGAATAATTCACCCCTCCACTTT.